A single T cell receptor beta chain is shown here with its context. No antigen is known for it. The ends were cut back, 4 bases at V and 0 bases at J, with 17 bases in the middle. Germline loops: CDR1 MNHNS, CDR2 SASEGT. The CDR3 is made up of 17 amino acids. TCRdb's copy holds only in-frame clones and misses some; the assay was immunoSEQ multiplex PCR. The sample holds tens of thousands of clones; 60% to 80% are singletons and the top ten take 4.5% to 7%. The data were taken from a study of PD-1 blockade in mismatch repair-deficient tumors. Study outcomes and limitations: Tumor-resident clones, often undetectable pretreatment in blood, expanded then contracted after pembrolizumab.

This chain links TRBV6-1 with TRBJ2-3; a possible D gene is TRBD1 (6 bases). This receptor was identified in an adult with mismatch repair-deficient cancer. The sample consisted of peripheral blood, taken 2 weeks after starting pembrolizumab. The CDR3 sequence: CASSARPRGASTDTQYF. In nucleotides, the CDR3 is TGTGCCAGCAGTGCCCGGCCCAGGGGAGCTAGCACAGATACGCAGTATTTT.